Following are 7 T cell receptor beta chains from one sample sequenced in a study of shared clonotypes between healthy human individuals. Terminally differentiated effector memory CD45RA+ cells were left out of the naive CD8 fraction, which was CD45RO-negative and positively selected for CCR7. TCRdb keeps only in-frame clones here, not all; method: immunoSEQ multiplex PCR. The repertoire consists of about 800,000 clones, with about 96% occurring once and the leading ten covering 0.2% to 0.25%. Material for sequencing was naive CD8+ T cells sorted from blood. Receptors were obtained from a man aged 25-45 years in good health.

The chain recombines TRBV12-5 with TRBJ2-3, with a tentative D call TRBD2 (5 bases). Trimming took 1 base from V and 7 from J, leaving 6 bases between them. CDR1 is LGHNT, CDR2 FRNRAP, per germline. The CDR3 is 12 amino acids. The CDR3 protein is CASGLAGNTQYF. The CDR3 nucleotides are TGTGCTAGTGGTTTGGCGGGAAATACGCAGTATTTT.

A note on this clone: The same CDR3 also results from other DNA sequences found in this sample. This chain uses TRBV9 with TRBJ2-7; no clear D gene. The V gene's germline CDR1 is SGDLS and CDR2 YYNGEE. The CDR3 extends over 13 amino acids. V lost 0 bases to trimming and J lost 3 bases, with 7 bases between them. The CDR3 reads CASSVDGNYEQYF. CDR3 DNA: TGTGCCAGCAGCGTAGACGGTAACTACGAGCAGTACTTC.

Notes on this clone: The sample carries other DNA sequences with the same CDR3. The DNA of the CDR3 is TGTGCCAGCAGTTTTGGCAGAACCTACGAGCAGTACTTC. Translated, it gives CASSFGRTYEQYF. The gene calls are TRBV28 and TRBJ2-7, with D unclear. The V end lost 3 bases, the J end lost 2 bases, and 8 bases lay between the germline ends. This CDR3 comprises 13 residues. Per germline, CDR1 MDHEN and CDR2 SYDVKM. The full variable domain, in which reference TRBV28 and TRBJ2-7 provide the parts outside the CDR3, is DVKVTQSSRYLVKRTGEKVFLECVQDMDHENMFWYRQDPGLGLRLIYFSYDVKMKEKGDIPEGYSVSREKKERFSLILESASTNQTSMYLCASSFGRTYEQYFGPGTRLTVT.

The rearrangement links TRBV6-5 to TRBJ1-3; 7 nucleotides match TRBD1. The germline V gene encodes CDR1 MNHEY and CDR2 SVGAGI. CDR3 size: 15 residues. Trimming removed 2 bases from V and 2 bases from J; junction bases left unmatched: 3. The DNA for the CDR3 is TGTGCCAGCAGTTACACCGGGACAGCTGGAAACACCATATATTTT. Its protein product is CASSYTGTAGNTIYF.

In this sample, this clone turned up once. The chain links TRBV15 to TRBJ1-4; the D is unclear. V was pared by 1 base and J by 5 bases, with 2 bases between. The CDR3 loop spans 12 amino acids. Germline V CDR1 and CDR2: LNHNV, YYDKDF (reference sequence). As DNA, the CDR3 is TGTGCCACCAGCAGAGGGAATGAAAAACTGTTTTTT. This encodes CATSRGNEKLFF.

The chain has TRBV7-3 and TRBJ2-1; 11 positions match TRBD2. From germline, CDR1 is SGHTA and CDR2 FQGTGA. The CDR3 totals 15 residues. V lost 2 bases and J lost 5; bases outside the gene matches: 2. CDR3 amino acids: CASSLVLAGDNEQFF. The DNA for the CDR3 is TGTGCCAGCAGCTTAGTACTAGCGGGAGACAATGAGCAGTTCTTC.

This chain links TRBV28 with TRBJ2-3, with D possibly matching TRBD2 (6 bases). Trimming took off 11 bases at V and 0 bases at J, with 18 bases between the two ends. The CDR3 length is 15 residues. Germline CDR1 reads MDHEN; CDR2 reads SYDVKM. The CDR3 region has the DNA TGTGCCTGCCGGGAGAGCGGGCCAAGCACAGATACGCAGTATTTT. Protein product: CACRESGPSTDTQYF.